The 31 T cell receptor beta chains below were found in one sample sequenced in a study of blood T cell repertoires in COVID-19. The protocol was immunoSEQ multiplex PCR, while the TCRdb copy is restricted to in-frame clones and leaves out a portion. This table holds 380,000 or so clones, roughly 90% found once. What was sequenced was peripheral blood. All receptors come from a man in his forties with acute or convalescent COVID-19.

This chain joins TRBV5-1 and TRBJ2-7; 8 nucleotides align to TRBD1. Trimming at V came to 4 bases and at J to 1 base, leaving 7 bases not matched to a gene. Germline CDR1 reads SGHRS; CDR2 reads YFSETQ. This CDR3 has 15 residues. The CDR3 coding sequence is TGCGCCAGCAGCGCGACAGGGGCTAGTTCCTACGAGCAGTACTTC. It is translated as CASSATGASSYEQYF.

The rearrangement links TRBV9 to TRBJ2-3, with 9 bases lining up with TRBD2. The CDR3 contains 15 residues. Germline CDR1 is SGDLS and CDR2 is YYNGEE. Unmatched junction bases numbered 8, after V lost 3 bases and J lost 6 bases. CDR3: CASSAGLASQDTQYF. In DNA, the CDR3 is TGTGCCAGCAGCGCCGGACTAGCGTCCCAGGATACGCAGTATTTT.

J is TRBJ1-5 and V is TRBV4-1, with D hard to call. The CDR3 is 16 amino acids. Trimming shortened V by 0 bases and J by 1 base, and 10 bases separated the two germline ends. Germline V CDR1 and CDR2: MGHRA, YSYEKL. The CDR3 region is CASSQEFQLSNQPQHF. The DNA of the CDR3 is TGCGCCAGCAGCCAAGAGTTCCAGTTAAGCAATCAGCCCCAGCATTTT.

The V call is TRBV15, the J call TRBJ2-1; 8 positions match TRBD1. V gave up 5 bases and J gave up 2 bases; unmatched junction bases: 8. CDR1 and CDR2 from the germline V gene are LNHNV and YYDKDF (reference sequence). This CDR3 comprises 16 residues. The CDR3 nucleotides read TGTGCCACCAGCGGCCTAGGCAGGGGGCCCTACAATGAGCAGTTCTTC. Translation gives CATSGLGRGPYNEQFF.

V is TRBV18 and J is TRBJ2-7; D gene unclear. Trimming pared 3 bases from V and 6 bases from J, leaving 6 bases between. The CDR3 has 11 amino acids. Germline CDR1 is KGHSH and CDR2 is LQKENI. The CDR3 bases are TGTGCCAGCTCACCTGAGGTCGAGCAGTACTTC. Its protein product is CASSPEVEQYF.

The chain combines TRBV19 with TRBJ1-4; D possibly corresponds to TRBD1 (6 bases). Deletions cut 9 bases from V and 8 bases from J, with 25 bases between. The CDR3 loop spans 16 amino acids. Germline V gene lookup returns CDR1 LNHDA and CDR2 SQIVND (reference sequence). CDR3 in DNA: TGTGCCAGACACCCGCTAATTCTGGGGGCGCGGGAAAAACTGTTTTTT. It codes for CARHPLILGAREKLFF.

The chain is built from TRBV30 and TRBJ1-5; D gene unclear. Trimming removed 1 base at V and 7 bases at J, with 11 bases between. The CDR3 totals 13 residues. Germline loops: CDR1 GTSNPN, CDR2 SVGIG (reference sequence). CDR3: CAWSGGAGQPQHF. For the CDR3, the DNA is TGTGCCTGGAGTGGTGGTGCAGGACAGCCCCAGCATTTT.

This chain joins TRBV11-3 and TRBJ1-6; D ambiguous. Germline V gives CDR1 SGHNT, CDR2 YENEEA. The CDR3 runs to 14 residues. V shed 2 bases and J shed 7 bases, with 9 bases lying between them. The CDR3 spells CASSLRGSNSPLHF. The DNA for the CDR3 is TGTGCCAGCAGCTTAAGAGGGAGCAATTCACCCCTCCACTTT. The full variable domain, its missing parts supplied by reference TRBV11-3 and TRBJ1-6, is EAGVVQSPRYKIIEKKQPVAFWCNPISGHNTLYWYLQNLGQGPELLIRYENEEAVDDSQLPKDRFSAERLKGVDSTLKIQPAELGDSAVYLCASSLRGSNSPLHFGNGTRLTVT.

This clone was found a few times. A far larger clone is one base from this, pointing to a likely read error. The V and J genes are TRBV12-3 or TRBV12-4 and TRBJ2-7, with a tentative D call TRBD1 (6 bases). CDR3 length: 13 amino acids. V was clipped by 4 bases and J by 2 bases, with 9 bases between them. The CDR3 sequence: CASSYGDTYEQYF. CDR3 nucleotides: TGTGCCAGCAGTTACGGGGACACCTACGAGCAGTACTTC.

The chain combines TRBV29-1 with TRBJ1-2; D is unresolved. Trimming stripped 3 bases from V and 7 bases from J, with 12 bases between. Germline values: CDR1 SQVTM, CDR2 ANQGSEA. This CDR3 region has 12 residues. CDR3 sequence reads: CSVDTQAIGYTF. The CDR3 coding sequence is TGCAGCGTTGACACCCAGGCAATTGGCTACACCTTC.

The V call is TRBV5-1, the J call TRBJ1-2, with TRBD1 matching 7 bases. From germline, CDR1 is SGHRS and CDR2 YFSETQ. Losses at the gene ends were 4 bases for V and 7 bases for J; bases not matched to a gene: 13. The CDR3 is 15 amino acids. The CDR3 sequence is CASSPDRLGGFGYTF. The CDR3 bases are TGCGCCAGCAGCCCGGACAGGTTGGGGGGTTTTGGCTACACCTTC.

The chain recombines TRBV18 with TRBJ1-1; TRBD1 matches at 7 bases. Trimming cost V 3 bases and J 3 bases; bases outside gene matches: 4. The germline gives CDR1 KGHSH, CDR2 LQKENI. The CDR3 has 14 amino acids. CDR3 protein: CASSPTGAYTEAFF. In nucleotides, the CDR3 is TGTGCCAGCTCACCCACAGGGGCGTACACTGAAGCTTTCTTT.

This chain joins TRBV28 and TRBJ2-1, with D perhaps matching TRBD2 (7 bases). The CDR3 covers 16 residues. The germline V and J ends were trimmed by 5 bases and 6 bases, with 20 bases remaining between them. Germline V gene data show CDR1 as MDHEN and CDR2 as SYDVKM. The CDR3 loop is CASSLLGGRRSNEQFF. Here the CDR3 DNA reads TGTGCCAGCAGTCTTTTGGGGGGGCGCAGAAGCAATGAGCAGTTCTTC.

The rearrangement uses TRBV27 and TRBJ1-2; 11 bases agree with TRBD1. The junction had 4 bases not matched to a gene; V was cut back by 0 bases and J by 4 bases. The CDR3 extends over 16 amino acids. The germline V gene encodes CDR1 MNHEY and CDR2 SMNVEV (reference sequence). CDR3: CASSLSGQGAGYGYTF. CDR3 nucleotides: TGTGCCAGCAGTTTATCAGGACAGGGGGCAGGCTATGGCTACACCTTC.

This chain joins TRBV5-5 and TRBJ1-3, with D unresolved. The CDR3 has 15 amino acids. With 0 bases removed from V and 4 bases from J, the gap between germline ends came to 11 bases. Germline-derived CDR1 and CDR2 are SGHKS and YYEKEE (reference sequence). The CDR3 spells CASSLGGSRGNTIYF. The CDR3 coding sequence is TGTGCCAGCAGCTTGGGAGGATCGCGGGGAAACACCATATATTTT.

This chain joins TRBV14 and TRBJ1-1; TRBD1 aligns across 10 bases. Germline V gene data show CDR1 as SGHDN and CDR2 as FVKESK. Losses at the gene ends were 4 bases for V and 4 bases for J; bases not matched to a gene: 6. The CDR3 consists of 15 residues. CDR3 sequence (DNA): TGTGCCAGCAGCCCCCGGACAGGGGGAATCACTGAAGCTTTCTTT. Encoded protein: CASSPRTGGITEAFF.

This chain joins TRBV15 and TRBJ1-5; the D is unclear. Trimming stripped 3 bases from V and 3 bases from J, with 9 bases between. The CDR3 is made up of 14 amino acids. The germline gives CDR1 LNHNV, CDR2 YYDKDF (reference sequence). CDR3 nucleotides: TGTGCCACCAGCAGGGGGAGTAACAATCAGCCCCAGCATTTT. Its translation is CATSRGSNNQPQHF.

The V gene is TRBV7-2, the J gene TRBJ2-7; D is uncertain. The germline CDR1 and CDR2 sequences are SGHTA and FQGNSA. The CDR3 covers 13 residues. V was trimmed by 3 bases and J by 3 bases, leaving 9 bases between them. The CDR3 DNA reads TGTGCCAGCAGCTTCGGTTATGGCTACGAGCAGTACTTC. Amino acid sequence: CASSFGYGYEQYF. Filled out from reference TRBV7-2 and TRBJ2-7, the complete variable domain reads GAGVSQSPSNKVTEKGKDVELRCDPISGHTALYWYRQSLGQGLEFLIYFQGNSAPDKSGLPSDRFSAERTGGSVSTLTIQRTQQEDSAVYLCASSFGYGYEQYFGPGTRLTVT.

This chain uses TRBV5-1 with TRBJ1-1, with a tentative D call TRBD1 (6 bases). V lost 4 bases, J lost 4 bases, and 17 bases lay in between. There are 15 residues in the CDR3. CDR1 is SGHRS and CDR2 is YFSETQ in the germline V gene. This CDR3 reads CASSILDSGSTEAFF. In DNA form, the CDR3 reads TGCGCCAGCAGCATACTGGACAGCGGGAGCACTGAAGCTTTCTTT.

The J gene is TRBJ2-3, the V gene TRBV9, with a weak D call TRBD2 (6 bases). Germline V gene data show CDR1 as SGDLS and CDR2 as YYNGEE. The CDR3 consists of 15 residues. Trimming cost V 0 bases and J 4 bases, with 12 bases left between them. The CDR3, as DNA: TGTGCCAGCAGCGTAGGGACTATGAGCCCAGATACGCAGTATTTT. Amino acids: CASSVGTMSPDTQYF.

The chain couples TRBV4-2 to TRBJ2-2, with 10 bases aligning to TRBD2. J gave up 4 bases and V 4 bases, and 12 bases lay outside the gene matches. The CDR3 consists of 18 residues. The germline CDR1 and CDR2 sequences are LGHNA and YNFKEQ. The CDR3 DNA sequence: TGTGCCAGCAGCCCCACCGAGCGGGAGGGCCTCTTCACCGGGGAGCTGTTTTTT. Translated: CASSPTEREGLFTGELFF.

V gene TRBV24-1 combines with J gene TRBJ2-3; 14 nucleotides agree with TRBD2. This CDR3 has 18 residues. From germline, CDR1 is KGHDR and CDR2 SFDVKD. The V segment lost 4 bases and the J segment 5 bases; nucleotides outside the gene matches: 10. The CDR3 spells CATSDPGTSGSLQDTQYF. CDR3 DNA sequence: TGTGCCACCAGTGACCCCGGGACTAGCGGGAGCCTTCAAGATACGCAGTATTTT.

The chain joins TRBV7-2 to TRBJ2-2; 9 bases match TRBD1. Germline lookup yields CDR1 SGHTA and CDR2 FQGNSA. The CDR3 has 16 residues. With V trimmed by 0 bases and J by 7 bases, 6 bases remained unmatched. The CDR3 spells CASSLAPDRGSGELFF. CDR3 coding DNA: TGTGCCAGCAGCTTAGCCCCGGACAGGGGTAGCGGGGAGCTGTTTTTT.

This clone was seen only once. The rearrangement joins TRBV6-4 to TRBJ2-1; 8 positions match TRBD2. CDR1 and CDR2 from the germline V gene are MRHNA and SNTAGT. The CDR3 sequence is 15 residues long. V was clipped by 6 bases and J by 8 bases; unmatched bases: 12. The CDR3 sequence: CASSTGTSGSDEQFF. CDR3 in DNA: TGTGCCAGCAGCACCGGGACTAGTGGTTCCGATGAGCAGTTCTTC.

In the case of this clone: The same CDR3 arises from other DNA sequences in this sample as well. The rearrangement uses TRBV7-2 and TRBJ2-1; 8 bases line up with TRBD2. Trimming cost V 4 bases and J 10 bases; bases outside gene matches: 9. The CDR3 is 14 residues long. The V gene's germline CDR1 is SGHTA and CDR2 FQGNSA. CDR3: CASSSVLAGGEQFF. The CDR3 coding sequence is TGTGCCAGCAGCTCCGTACTGGCGGGAGGAGAGCAGTTCTTC.

This chain connects TRBV5-4 to TRBJ2-1; 12 positions agree with TRBD2. This CDR3 is 20 amino acids long. Germline-derived CDR1 and CDR2 are SGHNT and YYREEE (reference sequence). The V gene end was trimmed by 0 bases and the J gene end by 0 bases; junction bases not matched to a gene: 10. In DNA, the CDR3 is TGTGCCAGCAGCTTGGCTCCTAGCGGGGGGGCCTTCGTCTCCTACAATGAGCAGTTCTTC. It translates to CASSLAPSGGAFVSYNEQFF.

The DNA for the CDR3 is TGTGCCTGGAGTGCTAGCCTTAACTATGGCTACACCTTC. Its translation is CAWSASLNYGYTF. The V and J genes are TRBV30 and TRBJ1-2; no firm D call. Trimming stripped 1 base from V and 1 base from J, with 7 bases between. The CDR3 consists of 13 residues. Germline V gene lookup returns CDR1 GTSNPN and CDR2 SVGIG (reference sequence).

The chain has TRBV4-1 and TRBJ1-1; 7 nucleotides line up with TRBD1. The germline CDR1 and CDR2 sequences are MGHRA and YSYEKL. V lost 1 base and J lost 2; bases outside the gene matches: 7. This CDR3 contains 16 residues. The CDR3 sequence is CASSQVPDRLNTEAFF. CDR3 coding DNA: TGCGCCAGCAGCCAAGTCCCGGACAGGCTCAACACTGAAGCTTTCTTT.

The chain is built from TRBV5-1 and TRBJ1-5; 7 bases are shared with TRBD1. The CDR3 is 14 amino acids. Looked up from germline, CDR1 is SGHRS and CDR2 is YFSETQ. J lost 4 bases, V lost 2 bases, and 3 bases had no gene match. CDR3 DNA: TGCGCCAGCAGCTTCGGGACAGCTAATCAGCCCCAGCATTTT. Translated, it gives CASSFGTANQPQHF.

The genes are TRBV28 and TRBJ2-7; weak D call: TRBD2 (6 bases). CDR3 size: 14 residues. Germline V gene sequence: CDR1 MDHEN, CDR2 SYDVKM. The germline V and J ends were trimmed by 6 bases and 5 bases, with 17 bases remaining between them. CDR3 DNA: TGTGCCAGCAGGGGGACGGGAGTCCCCAACGAGCAGTACTTC. It is translated as CASRGTGVPNEQYF.

This clone was seen only once. The V call is TRBV3-1 (or the pseudogene TRBV3-2), the J call TRBJ1-2; tentative D call: TRBD1 (6 bases). With 4 bases removed from V and 7 bases from J, the gap between germline ends came to 10 bases. CDR1 is LGHDT and CDR2 is YNNKEL in the germline V gene (reference sequence). There are 12 residues in the CDR3. CDR3 amino acids: CASSRTRGGYTF. The DNA for the CDR3 is TGTGCCAGCAGCCGCACCAGGGGTGGCTACACCTTC.